Listed below are T cell receptor beta chains from one sample, sequenced in a study of blood T cell repertoires in COVID-19. Clones were read by immunoSEQ multiplex PCR, and TCRdb kept only the in-frame ones, dropping some. Here the sample spans 150,000 to 180,000 clones, around 83% being singletons. The source material was peripheral blood. The receptors were sampled from a woman in her sixties or seventies with acute or convalescent COVID-19. Each CDR3 is given with its conserved first and last residue. Fields, in order: clone size, D gene, J gene, V gene, CDR3 DNA, CDR3 protein. D genes are given only for firm matches. Clone size is given for some rows only: seen once, a few or many times, or a class if the clone is expanded.

clone size: .
D gene: TRBD1
J gene: TRBJ1-4
V gene: TRBV27
CDR3 DNA: TGTGCCAGCAAGGCGGGCAGGGGGAGCGGAACTAATGAAAAACTGTTTTTT
CDR3 protein: CASKAGRGSGTNEKLFF

clone size: .
D gene: .
J gene: TRBJ1-6
V gene: TRBV5-1
CDR3 DNA: TGCGCCAGCAGCTTGCGCGGTCCTCTTAATTCACCCCTCCACTTT
CDR3 protein: CASSLRGPLNSPLHF

clone size: .
D gene: TRBD1
J gene: TRBJ1-3
V gene: TRBV5-1
CDR3 DNA: TGCGCCAGCAGCTTGTTCGGGACAGAAGTCGGAAACACCATATATTTT
CDR3 protein: CASSLFGTEVGNTIYF

clone size: .
D gene: TRBD2
J gene: TRBJ2-3
V gene: TRBV5-1
CDR3 DNA: TGCGCCAGCAGCTTGGGTAGCGGGGGGGGAGATACGCAGTATTTT
CDR3 protein: CASSLGSGGGDTQYF

clone size: .
D gene: TRBD2
J gene: TRBJ2-5
V gene: TRBV3-1/TRBV3-2
CDR3 DNA: TGTGCCAGCAGCCAAATTCGACTAGCGGGGGAGACCCAGTACTTC
CDR3 protein: CASSQIRLAGETQYF

clone size: .
D gene: .
J gene: TRBJ1-6
V gene: TRBV25-1
CDR3 DNA: TGTGCCAGCAGTGACCTGGGGGCTTTTTCACCCCTCCACTTT
CDR3 protein: CASSDLGAFSPLHF

clone size: .
D gene: .
J gene: TRBJ1-6
V gene: TRBV23-1
CDR3 DNA: TGCGCCAGCAGTCAATCGCCGACTGAAAGCTCCTATAATTCACCCCTCCACTTT
CDR3 protein: CASSQSPTESSYNSPLHF

clone size: .
D gene: .
J gene: TRBJ1-1
V gene: TRBV19
CDR3 DNA: TGTGCCAGTACCACGGACAGATCCAACACTGAAGCTTTCTTT
CDR3 protein: CASTTDRSNTEAFF

clone size: .
D gene: .
J gene: TRBJ1-5
V gene: TRBV2
CDR3 DNA: TGTGCCAGCAGGCGGGGGACCAATAGCAATCAGCCCCAGCATTTT
CDR3 protein: CASRRGTNSNQPQHF

clone size: .
D gene: TRBD1
J gene: TRBJ1-5
V gene: TRBV7-8
CDR3 DNA: TGTGCCAGCAGCTTAATCGGGACAGGGGCTAGCAATCAGCCCCAGCATTTT
CDR3 protein: CASSLIGTGASNQPQHF

clone size: .
D gene: TRBD1
J gene: TRBJ1-1
V gene: TRBV7-6
CDR3 DNA: TGTGCCAGCAGCTCCCAGGGGGGTATTATGAACACTGAAGCTTTCTTT
CDR3 protein: CASSSQGGIMNTEAFF

clone size: .
D gene: TRBD2
J gene: TRBJ2-5
V gene: TRBV29-1
CDR3 DNA: TGCAGCGTCTCGGTTGGTACTAGCGGGGGAAAAGAGACCCAGTACTTC
CDR3 protein: CSVSVGTSGGKETQYF

clone size: .
D gene: .
J gene: TRBJ1-5
V gene: TRBV21-1
CDR3 DNA: .
CDR3 protein: CASSKGPVGAIFGSGNQPQHF

clone size: once
D gene: .
J gene: TRBJ1-1
V gene: TRBV21-1
CDR3 DNA: TGTGCCAGCAGCCCGCGGGACAGGGGGGCTTCTGGGTCTGAAGCTTTCTTT
CDR3 protein: CASSPRDRGASGSEAFF

clone size: .
D gene: TRBD1
J gene: TRBJ1-2
V gene: TRBV5-1
CDR3 DNA: TGCGCCAGCAGCCAACTACAGGGGGCGGATGGCTACACCTTC
CDR3 protein: CASSQLQGADGYTF

clone size: .
D gene: TRBD2
J gene: TRBJ2-5
V gene: TRBV5-1
CDR3 DNA: TGCGCCAGCAGCGAACAGGGCGGGGGGGAGACCCAGTACTTC
CDR3 protein: CASSEQGGGETQYF

clone size: .
D gene: .
J gene: TRBJ2-1
V gene: TRBV5-1
CDR3 DNA: TGCGCCAGCAGCTTGGGGGACACCTACTACAATGAGCAGTTCTTC
CDR3 protein: CASSLGDTYYNEQFF

clone size: .
D gene: .
J gene: TRBJ1-5
V gene: TRBV19
CDR3 DNA: TGTGCCAGTAGGAGACAGGTTCAGGGGCCCCAGCATTTT
CDR3 protein: CASRRQVQGPQHF

clone size: few
D gene: TRBD2
J gene: TRBJ2-7
V gene: TRBV2
CDR3 DNA: TGTGCCGCGTCTAGCGGACGCAACTCCTACGAGCAGTACTTC
CDR3 protein: CAASSGRNSYEQYF

clone size: once
D gene: .
J gene: TRBJ2-1
V gene: TRBV28
CDR3 DNA: TGTGCCAGCAGTTTGGTCGCAGGGAAGAATGAGCAGTTCTTC
CDR3 protein: CASSLVAGKNEQFF

clone size: .
D gene: TRBD1
J gene: TRBJ1-2
V gene: TRBV12-3/TRBV12-4
CDR3 DNA: TGTGCCAGCAGCTTCCGGGACAGGGGTGGCTACACCTTC
CDR3 protein: CASSFRDRGGYTF

clone size: .
D gene: .
J gene: TRBJ1-1
V gene: TRBV30
CDR3 DNA: TGTGCCTGGAATCCCTTCAACACTGAAGCTTTCTTT
CDR3 protein: CAWNPFNTEAFF

clone size: .
D gene: .
J gene: TRBJ2-7
V gene: TRBV6-5
CDR3 DNA: TGTGCCAGCAGGAAAGGACACGGGGGTGCCTACGAGCAGTACTTC
CDR3 protein: CASRKGHGGAYEQYF

clone size: .
D gene: .
J gene: TRBJ1-2
V gene: TRBV3-1/TRBV3-2
CDR3 DNA: TGTGCCAGCAGCCAAGATAGCCAGCCTACTAACTATGGCTACACCTTC
CDR3 protein: CASSQDSQPTNYGYTF

clone size: .
D gene: TRBD1
J gene: TRBJ1-5
V gene: TRBV4-2
CDR3 DNA: TGTGCCAGCAACCAGGACAGGGGCAATCAGCCCCAGCATTTT
CDR3 protein: CASNQDRGNQPQHF

clone size: .
D gene: .
J gene: TRBJ1-2
V gene: TRBV7-3
CDR3 DNA: TGTGCCAGCAGCCGCGACATGAACTATGGCTACACCTTC
CDR3 protein: CASSRDMNYGYTF

clone size: .
D gene: TRBD1
J gene: TRBJ2-5
V gene: TRBV11-2
CDR3 DNA: TGTGCCAGCAGCTTAGGAGGACAGGCGGCCCAGTACTTC
CDR3 protein: CASSLGGQAAQYF

clone size: .
D gene: .
J gene: TRBJ2-5
V gene: TRBV30
CDR3 DNA: TGTGCCTGGAGTGTATTGTATGAGACCCAGTACTTC
CDR3 protein: CAWSVLYETQYF

clone size: .
D gene: .
J gene: TRBJ1-5
V gene: TRBV27
CDR3 DNA: TGTGCCAGCAGGAGCGGGGTGATTAGCAATCAGCCCCAGCATTTT
CDR3 protein: CASRSGVISNQPQHF

clone size: .
D gene: TRBD1
J gene: TRBJ1-6
V gene: TRBV5-1
CDR3 DNA: TGCGCCAGCAGCTTGGGTCAGGGGGGCTCACCCCTCCACTTT
CDR3 protein: CASSLGQGGSPLHF

clone size: .
D gene: .
J gene: TRBJ1-1
V gene: TRBV28
CDR3 DNA: TGTGCCAGCCTGGGCAGGGGCCCCCCGAACACTGAAGCTTTCTTT
CDR3 protein: CASLGRGPPNTEAFF

clone size: .
D gene: TRBD1
J gene: TRBJ1-2
V gene: TRBV7-2
CDR3 DNA: TGTGCCAGCAGCGTACAGGGGCTTGCCAACTATGGCTACACCTTC
CDR3 protein: CASSVQGLANYGYTF

clone size: .
D gene: .
J gene: TRBJ1-2
V gene: TRBV11-2
CDR3 DNA: TGTGCCAGCAGCCCCGGGAACTATGGCTACACCTTC
CDR3 protein: CASSPGNYGYTF

clone size: .
D gene: TRBD1
J gene: TRBJ1-3
V gene: TRBV5-6
CDR3 DNA: TGTGCCAGCAGCTTGTGGGACAGGGCGAACACCATATATTTT
CDR3 protein: CASSLWDRANTIYF

clone size: .
D gene: .
J gene: TRBJ2-6
V gene: TRBV2
CDR3 DNA: TGTGCCAGCAGTCCGGACACTTCCTCGGGGGCCAACGTCCTGACTTTC
CDR3 protein: CASSPDTSSGANVLTF

clone size: .
D gene: TRBD1
J gene: TRBJ1-1
V gene: TRBV7-3
CDR3 DNA: TGTGCCAGCAGCTTAACAGGGGGCTTCGGGAACACTGAAGCTTTCTTT
CDR3 protein: CASSLTGGFGNTEAFF

clone size: once
D gene: .
J gene: TRBJ2-7
V gene: TRBV6-5
CDR3 DNA: TGTGCCAGCAGGGCAGGGACCTACGAGCAGTACTTC
CDR3 protein: CASRAGTYEQYF

clone size: .
D gene: .
J gene: TRBJ1-5
V gene: TRBV28
CDR3 DNA: TGTGCCAGCAGTTTAGGGGACACCCGCGGGCGGCCCCAGCATTTT
CDR3 protein: CASSLGDTRGRPQHF

clone size: .
D gene: .
J gene: TRBJ1-1
V gene: TRBV3-1/TRBV3-2
CDR3 DNA: TGTGCCAGCGCCCCGGCGGGGGGGGGAGCTTTCTTT
CDR3 protein: CASAPAGGGAFF

clone size: .
D gene: TRBD1
J gene: TRBJ1-1
V gene: TRBV4-1
CDR3 DNA: TGCGCCAGCAGCCAAAGACAGGGGGCGTCCACTGAAGCTTTCTTT
CDR3 protein: CASSQRQGASTEAFF

clone size: .
D gene: TRBD2
J gene: TRBJ2-1
V gene: TRBV6-5
CDR3 DNA: TGTGCCAGCACTCTAGCGGGGGGGCAGGGGGATGAGCAGTTCTTC
CDR3 protein: CASTLAGGQGDEQFF

clone size: once
D gene: .
J gene: TRBJ1-1
V gene: TRBV30
CDR3 DNA: TGTGCCTGGAGTCAGCAGGAGAACACTGAAGCTTTCTTT
CDR3 protein: CAWSQQENTEAFF

clone size: .
D gene: .
J gene: TRBJ1-4
V gene: TRBV18
CDR3 DNA: TGTGCCAGCTCACCGGAACCAGGGACAACTAATGAAAAACTGTTTTTT
CDR3 protein: CASSPEPGTTNEKLFF

clone size: .
D gene: .
J gene: TRBJ1-6
V gene: TRBV5-4
CDR3 DNA: TGTGCCAGCAGCTTGGACAGGCTTGCGGATTCACCCCTCCACTTT
CDR3 protein: CASSLDRLADSPLHF

clone size: few
D gene: .
J gene: TRBJ1-1
V gene: TRBV18
CDR3 DNA: TGTGCCAGCTCACCGACAGGACCAAACACTGAAGCTTTCTTT
CDR3 protein: CASSPTGPNTEAFF

clone size: .
D gene: .
J gene: TRBJ1-1
V gene: TRBV5-1
CDR3 DNA: TGCGCCAGCAGTCAGACAGGGAACACTGAAGCTTTCTTT
CDR3 protein: CASSQTGNTEAFF

clone size: .
D gene: TRBD2
J gene: TRBJ2-3
V gene: TRBV10-3
CDR3 DNA: TGTGCCATCAAAGGGACTAGCGGGAGCACAGATACGCAGTATTTT
CDR3 protein: CAIKGTSGSTDTQYF

clone size: .
D gene: .
J gene: TRBJ1-1
V gene: TRBV19
CDR3 DNA: TGTGCCACCAAGGGGACAAGGAACACTGAAGCTTTCTTT
CDR3 protein: CATKGTRNTEAFF

clone size: .
D gene: TRBD1
J gene: TRBJ1-4
V gene: TRBV5-1
CDR3 DNA: TGCGCCAGCAGCCCGGACAGGGCGTCAACTAATGAAAAACTGTTTTTT
CDR3 protein: CASSPDRASTNEKLFF

clone size: .
D gene: TRBD1
J gene: TRBJ1-5
V gene: TRBV12-5
CDR3 DNA: TGTGCTAGTGGTTTAGACAGGGGGATGGAGCCCCAGCATTTT
CDR3 protein: CASGLDRGMEPQHF

clone size: .
D gene: TRBD1
J gene: TRBJ1-2
V gene: TRBV27
CDR3 DNA: TGTGCCAGCAGTTTATTTGGGACAGGGTATGGCTACACCTTC
CDR3 protein: CASSLFGTGYGYTF

clone size: .
D gene: .
J gene: TRBJ1-1
V gene: TRBV7-3
CDR3 DNA: TGTGCCAGCAGCTCCACACGGAACACTGAAGCTTTCTTT
CDR3 protein: CASSSTRNTEAFF

clone size: .
D gene: TRBD1
J gene: TRBJ1-1
V gene: TRBV6-5
CDR3 DNA: TGTGCCAGCAGTTACCGACAGGGGCGGGTGAACACTGAAGCTTTCTTT
CDR3 protein: CASSYRQGRVNTEAFF

clone size: .
D gene: TRBD1
J gene: TRBJ1-2
V gene: TRBV30
CDR3 DNA: TGTGCCTGGAATGCGGGACAGGGTCTCTACTATGGCTACACCTTC
CDR3 protein: CAWNAGQGLYYGYTF

clone size: .
D gene: .
J gene: TRBJ2-1
V gene: TRBV3-1/TRBV3-2
CDR3 DNA: TGTGCCAGCAGCCAAGATCGAGCGTCCTACAATGAGCAGTTCTTC
CDR3 protein: CASSQDRASYNEQFF

clone size: .
D gene: TRBD1
J gene: TRBJ1-1
V gene: TRBV19
CDR3 DNA: TGTGCCAGTGGAAGGGGGCCAGCTTTCTTT
CDR3 protein: CASGRGPAFF

clone size: .
D gene: .
J gene: TRBJ2-7
V gene: TRBV27
CDR3 DNA: TGTGCCAGCAGTCCCGGAACGAGGGGGTTGTCCTACGAGCAGTACTTC
CDR3 protein: CASSPGTRGLSYEQYF

clone size: .
D gene: TRBD2
J gene: TRBJ2-1
V gene: TRBV4-1
CDR3 DNA: TGCGCCAGCAGTCAACTAGCGGGAAAGGCCAATGAGCAGTTCTTC
CDR3 protein: CASSQLAGKANEQFF

clone size: .
D gene: .
J gene: TRBJ2-7
V gene: TRBV4-1
CDR3 DNA: TGCGCCAGCAGCCAAGTCGGGGGACCCCAGAGATACGAGCAGTACTTC
CDR3 protein: CASSQVGGPQRYEQYF